These 2 T cell receptor beta chains originate from one sample sequenced in a study of cytomegalovirus exposure and HLA in healthy donors. Use of 60 Vbeta and 13 Jbeta primers characterized the PCR. This table comes from immunoSEQ multiplex PCR, and its TCRdb copy is limited to in-frame clones, with some not included. The sample records about 130,000 clones, 65% to 80% being singletons. Source material: PBMCs. These receptors all stem from a human donor in good health.

The rearrangement joins TRBV9 to TRBJ2-1, with 8 nucleotides matching TRBD1. Germline V CDR1 and CDR2: SGDLS, YYNGEE. The CDR3 sequence is 15 residues long. Losses at the gene ends were 3 bases for V and 9 bases for J; bases not matched to a gene: 11. The CDR3 loop is CASSGEDRANGEQFF. CDR3 sequence (DNA): TGTGCCAGCAGCGGTGAGGACAGGGCAAACGGTGAGCAGTTCTTC.

The chain links TRBV6-1 to TRBJ2-1; D may be TRBD2 (5 bases). Per the germline V gene, CDR1 is MNHNS and CDR2 is SASEGT. The CDR3 is made up of 13 amino acids. The germline V and J ends were trimmed by 4 bases and 15 bases, with 19 bases remaining between them. The DNA for the CDR3 is TGTGCCAGCAGTGTCCCAGCAGGTGGGAGTCTGTTCTTC. It codes for CASSVPAGGSLFF.